Here is one T cell receptor beta chain with its context. Its cognate antigen has yet to be identified. There are no base qualities to consult, and no much larger clone falls within one base. The data were taken from a study of somatic mutations in cytotoxic T cells in rheumatoid arthritis (TCRdb year 2017). For the wider study: Peripheral blood (around 29 ml EDTA) was collected from patients immediately after diagnosis and before any treatment began. TCRB deep sequencing covered 65 to 80 patients with rheumatoid arthritis along with 15 to 25 healthy controls. Sorted V beta1+ cells also underwent TCRB sequencing, and some V beta antibody-stained T-cell populations were flow-sorted at nearly 100% purity on a FACSAria II or Sony SH800. Median age was essentially the same in the patient group and the control group. In newly diagnosed rheumatoid arthritis without treatment, the study examined if expanded CD8+ T-cell clones harbor somatic mutations, relying on TCRB deep sequencing to characterize clonality.

CDR1 and CDR2 are drawn from the germline V gene (reference sequence): MNHEY, SMNVEV. Trimming removed 8 bases from V and 6 bases from J, leaving 22 bases between the germline ends. The CDR3 runs 15 amino acids, cysteine and phenylalanine included. This entry keeps only the CDR3 DNA: 45 bases, framed from base 1. Positive magnetic bead selection on an AutoMACS was used to isolate CD4+ and CD8+ cells, with flow cytometry used to check purity. Clonal expansions were first screened by flow cytometry with a TCR V beta antibody panel, then characterized by TCRB deep sequencing of sorted CD8+ fractions. Ficoll-Paque PLUS density gradient separation was used to isolate peripheral blood mononuclear cells. DNA was extracted from CD4-enriched, CD8-enriched or PBMC samples with Nucleospin Tissue or Tissue XS kits and quantified with a Qubit 2.0 fluorometer. TCRB CDR3 sequencing used the immunoSEQ assay on genomic DNA. For the original study's pipeline: Published virus-specific TCRB sequences were compared with patient CD8+ clones larger than 1%, and only a few matches were found. The analyses included only productive TCRB rearrangements. Clonality was calculated as a Shannon entropy-based productive clonality index, and a clone was defined by a unique TCRB CDR3 sequence. To calculate repertoire overlap between two samples, the template counts of each clone were considered relative to each sample's total templates. V-gene usage measured by flow cytometry correlated with TCRB sequencing V-gene usage, with a Spearman r of approximately 0.57. In TCRdb, the immuneACCESS table is reduced to in-frame sequences with V and J assigned. These tables do not hold every clone; where another copy was compared, an unresolved V gene accounts for under half, and the others remain unexplained. D and trimming come from the DNA, and the V and J calls and clone size come from that table. Within this sample are around 19,000 clones, with over 75% of them counted one time only. Roughly 9.8% of the sample belongs to the ten largest clones.

Points the paper makes about the study in general: Healthy controls showed no age-related increase in CD8+ clonality, whereas patients did (Spearman r=0.49). CD8+ T-cell clonality in rheumatoid arthritis patients was not significantly different from that in age-matched healthy controls. In about an eighth of the roughly 65 patients, more than 20% of CD8+ cells belonged to the largest CD8+ clone, while several identical CD8+ TCRB sequences were shared between blood and synovial fluid. It was unknown which antigens the expanded CD8+ clones targeted, and their absence from virus-specific databases did not exclude viral specificity. The slight TRBV07 underrepresentation in patients was not adjusted for multiple comparisons.

The sample consisted of CD8+ T cells sorted from blood. In this chain, TRBV27 is recombined with TRBJ1-1; the D gene is possibly TRBD1, with 5 bases matching. The TCR was taken from an adult with rheumatoid arthritis. DNA sequence: TGTGCCAGCTTACTCAACTGGGGGGAGAGAGCTGAAGCTTTCTTT. Its amino acids are CASLLNWGERAEAFF.